These 21 T cell receptor beta chains were all obtained from the same sample, sequenced in a study of molecular identifiers for immune sequencing clone quantification. TCRdb itself ran the PCR reads through MiXCR, one entry per CDR3 protein. The table has around 300,000 distinct CDR3 sequences, over 20% seen once. The sample taken for sequencing was naive CD8+ T cells from blood, with Jurkat cell RNA spiked in. Subset in this sample: FACS-sorted CD8+CD4-CCR7+CD45RA+ naive T cells. The receptors stem from a human donor in good health. Some libraries in this study had Jurkat cell RNA spiked in.

This clonotype was recorded many times. The rearrangement links TRBV13 to TRBJ2-7; D call uncertain. Trimming removed 5 bases at V and 2 bases at J, with 7 bases between. This CDR3 has 12 residues. Germline lookup yields CDR1 PRHDT and CDR2 FYEKMQ (reference sequence). CDR3 region: CASSPAPYEQYF. CDR3 nucleotides: TGTGCCAGCAGCCCCGCCCCCTACGAGCAGTACTTC.

This clonotype occurred many times. The genes are TRBV13 and TRBJ1-1; the D gene is possibly TRBD1 (5 bases). The germline CDR1 and CDR2 sequences are PRHDT and FYEKMQ (reference sequence). Trimming took off 3 bases at V and 8 bases at J, with 16 bases between the two ends. This CDR3 has 14 residues. CDR3 region: CASSFRGRFGEAFF. The CDR3, as DNA: TGTGCCAGCAGCTTCCGGGGCCGCTTTGGAGAAGCTTTCTTT.

This clonotype was seen many times. The chain couples TRBV6-5 to TRBJ1-5; TRBD1 agrees at 7 bases. V gave up 7 bases and J gave up 3 bases; unmatched junction bases: 6. This CDR3 is built from 14 residues. The germline gives CDR1 MNHEY, CDR2 SVGAGI. This CDR3 reads CASIRQGVNQPQHF. The CDR3 DNA sequence: TGTGCCAGCATAAGACAGGGTGTCAATCAGCCCCAGCATTTT.

This clonotype was observed once. A read error may explain this, as a much larger clone is one base away. The chain couples TRBV29-1 to TRBJ2-1; D not certain. The DNA end favors TRBJ2-7, so the J call may be wrong. From germline, CDR1 is SQVTM and CDR2 ANQGSEA. This CDR3 has 13 residues. The CDR3 protein is CSVRVRSTNEQYF. CDR3 in DNA: TGCAGCGTTCGGGTTAGATCTACCAATGAGCAGTACTTC.

The chain joins TRBV4-3 to TRBJ2-7; weak D call: TRBD1 (5 bases). The CDR3 spans 18 residues. V was shortened by 0 bases and J by 2 bases, with 20 bases between the two germline ends. Per the germline V gene, CDR1 is LGHNA and CDR2 is YSLEER. The CDR3 coding sequence is TGCGCCAGCAGCCAAGATGCCAGCCGAACAGGAATAGCCTACGAGCAGTACTTC. It is translated as CASSQDASRTGIAYEQYF.

This clonotype was seen ten or more times. The chain couples TRBV7-2 to TRBJ2-3; 13 nucleotides align to TRBD2. The CDR3 has 15 amino acids. Germline CDR1 is SGHTA and CDR2 is FQGNSA. The J segment lost 6 bases and the V segment lost 5 bases, leaving 5 bases of the junction unmatched. CDR3 residues: CASSPWTSGGDTQYF. DNA of the CDR3: TGTGCCAGCAGCCCGTGGACTAGCGGGGGTGATACGCAGTATTTT.

The chain uses TRBV27 and TRBJ2-7, with 10 bases lining up with TRBD2. Trimming at V came to 6 bases and at J to 1 base, leaving 3 bases not matched to a gene. Germline V gene data show CDR1 as MNHEY and CDR2 as SMNVEV (reference sequence). The CDR3 has 14 amino acids. CDR3 residues: CASRAGGGSYEQYF. In DNA form, the CDR3 reads TGTGCCAGCAGAGCGGGAGGGGGGTCCTACGAGCAGTACTTC.

With regard to this clonotype: No conserved phenylalanine or tryptophan is present at the end of the CDR3, so a read error is the likely explanation. The chain employs TRBV6-4 and TRBJ1-6, with D tentatively TRBD1 (5 bases). Looked up from germline, CDR1 is MRHNA and CDR2 is SNTAGT. There are 14 residues in the CDR3. The CDR3, as DNA: TGTGCCCGCAGTGAGGGACCGTTGAATTCACCCCTCCACTGT. It codes for CARSEGPLNSPLHC.

Only a few counts were recorded for this clonotype. The chain links TRBV6-2 or TRBV6-3 to TRBJ2-1; 9 bases align to TRBD1. This CDR3 is built from 16 residues. Per the germline V gene, CDR1 is MNHEY and CDR2 is SVGEGT. Trimming at V came to 6 bases and at J to 0 bases, leaving 6 bases not matched to a gene. CDR3 bases: TGTGCCAGCAGACCGGGACAGGGCTTCTCCTACAATGAGCAGTTCTTC. Protein: CASRPGQGFSYNEQFF.

Points on this clonotype: A much larger clone differs from this one at a single base, so this may be a read error. The rearrangement links TRBV28 to TRBJ1-5; the D gene is possibly TRBD1 (6 bases). V lost 7 bases and J lost 2, with 15 bases in between. This CDR3 spans 15 amino acids. Looked up from germline, CDR1 is MDHEN and CDR2 is SYDVKM. The CDR3 DNA sequence: TGTGCCAGCACCCTGTGGGGGGCGCGCAATCAGCCCCAGCATTTT. It translates to CASTLWGARNQPQHF.

The chain combines TRBV11-2 with TRBJ2-7; D possibly corresponds to TRBD2 (6 bases). Trimming shortened V by 5 bases and J by 4 bases, and 15 bases separated the two germline ends. Germline values: CDR1 SGHAT, CDR2 FQNNGV. The CDR3 runs 14 residues. CDR3 nucleotides: TGTGCCAGCAGCCCGTATTCGGGAGCGTACGAGCAGTACTTC. It yields the protein CASSPYSGAYEQYF. The whole variable domain, filled in from reference TRBV11-2 and TRBJ2-7, reads EAGVAQSPRYKIIEKRQSVAFWCNPISGHATLYWYQQILGQGPKLLIQFQNNGVVDDSQLPKDRFSAERLKGVDSTLKIQPAKLEDSAVYLCASSPYSGAYEQYFGPGTRLTVT.

In this sample, this clonotype turned up many times. This chain uses TRBV2 with TRBJ2-7; 7 positions agree with TRBD2. V lost 0 bases, J lost 2 bases, and 7 bases stayed unmatched. The germline V gene has CDR1 SNHLY and CDR2 FYNNEI. This CDR3 is built from 16 residues. CDR3 protein: CASSEAGGVGTYEQYF. CDR3 sequence (DNA): TGTGCCAGCAGTGAAGCGGGAGGGGTTGGAACCTACGAGCAGTACTTC.

The chain couples TRBV27 to TRBJ1-5; D gene ambiguous. Germline lookup yields CDR1 MNHEY and CDR2 SMNVEV (reference sequence). This CDR3 spans 14 amino acids. V was shortened by 4 bases and J by 7 bases, with 14 bases between the two germline ends. The CDR3 nucleotides read TGTGCCAGCAGTTATGGCTCGGGGTACCAGCCCCAGCATTTT. Translation: CASSYGSGYQPQHF.

This clonotype was picked up many times. The rearrangement uses TRBV14 and TRBJ2-3, with D unresolved. This CDR3 comprises 12 residues. Germline CDR1 SGHDN, CDR2 FVKESK. Trimming took off 2 bases at V and 5 bases at J, with 5 bases between the two ends. The CDR3 DNA reads as TGTGCCAGCAGCCAACCTCTAGATACGCAGTATTTT. As protein: CASSQPLDTQYF.

This clonotype was found many times. The chain couples TRBV5-1 to TRBJ1-1; D gene unclear. The length of the CDR3 is 14 residues. Deletions cut 1 base from V and 1 base from J, with 8 bases between. Germline CDR1 is SGHRS and CDR2 is YFSETQ. CDR3 residues: CASSLRPANTEAFF. The CDR3 DNA follows: TGCGCCAGCAGCTTGAGGCCGGCGAACACTGAAGCTTTCTTT.

As to this clonotype: One base away lies a much larger clone, so this may be a sequencing read error. The genes are TRBV2 and TRBJ2-1; D is unresolved. The length of the CDR3 is 13 residues. Deletions cut 11 bases from V and 1 base from J, with 12 bases between. The germline V gene encodes CDR1 SNHLY and CDR2 FYNNEI. Here the CDR3 reads CARRAASYNEQFF. The CDR3 coding sequence is TGTGCCCGCCGTGCGGCTTCCTACAATGAGCAGTTCTTC.

This clonotype was recorded many times. The chain joins TRBV4-3 to TRBJ2-7; TRBD2 agrees at 9 bases. V dropped 0 bases and J dropped 4; count of bases not matched to a gene: 4. The CDR3 is 15 residues long. CDR1 is LGHNA, CDR2 YSLEER, per germline. In DNA form, the CDR3 reads TGCGCCAGCAGCCAAGATCCTAGCGGGACTTACGAGCAGTACTTC. This sequence encodes CASSQDPSGTYEQYF.

This clonotype was found many times. This chain connects TRBV27 to TRBJ2-7, with D possibly matching TRBD1 (5 bases). Per the germline V gene, CDR1 is MNHEY and CDR2 is SMNVEV (reference sequence). The CDR3 is made up of 14 amino acids. Trimming took 3 bases from V and 0 from J, leaving 9 bases between them. The CDR3 coding sequence is TGTGCCAGCAGTTTTCAGGGTAGCTCCTACGAGCAGTACTTC. Its protein product is CASSFQGSSYEQYF.

The gene calls are TRBV4-3 and TRBJ1-3, with D hard to call. Germline assignment: CDR1 LGHNA and CDR2 YSLEER. The length of the CDR3 is 16 residues. With 0 bases removed from V and 0 bases from J, the gap between germline ends came to 9 bases. CDR3 loop: CASSQDRWISGNTIYF. The CDR3 DNA sequence: TGCGCCAGCAGCCAAGATAGGTGGATCTCTGGAAACACCATATATTTT.

V usage is TRBV7-9 and J usage is TRBJ2-5; 7 positions match TRBD1. After removal of 5 bases from V and 2 bases from J, the junction contained 5 bases not matched to a gene. CDR3 size: 14 residues. Germline assignment: CDR1 SEHNR and CDR2 FQNEAQ (reference sequence). The chain's CDR3 is CASSTGVGQETQYF. Here the CDR3 DNA reads TGTGCCAGCAGCACAGGGGTAGGGCAAGAGACCCAGTACTTC.

The CDR3 DNA follows: TGTGCCAGCATCGGGGCTAGCCGGACTGAGCAGTTCTTC. This translates into CASIGASRTEQFF. The J gene is TRBJ2-1, the V gene TRBV12-3 or TRBV12-4; D may match TRBD1 or TRBD2 (5 bases each). V lost 7 bases, J lost 9 bases, and 16 bases lay in between. The CDR3 consists of 13 residues.